A single sample gave rise to the 15 T cell receptor beta chains below, sequenced in a study of control samples from healthy donors and cancer patients. Generated by immunoSEQ multiplex PCR, the TCRdb table keeps only in-frame clones and is missing some. The sample lists approximately 65,000 clones, just under 90% occurring once. The source material was PBMCs. The source of these receptors is a man aged 60 to 75 with lung cancer.

The chain couples TRBV11-2 to TRBJ2-1; perhaps D is TRBD1 or TRBD2 (5 bases each). V was shortened by 6 bases and J by 7 bases, with 28 bases between the two germline ends. The CDR3 spans 18 residues. Germline V gives CDR1 SGHAT, CDR2 FQNNGV. CDR3 protein: CASSLYALPRGAGNEQFF. The CDR3 region has the DNA TGTGCCAGCAGTCTATACGCCCTTCCTAGGGGCGCGGGTAATGAGCAGTTCTTC.

V and J are TRBV12-5 and TRBJ2-3, with 7 nucleotides matching TRBD1. J gave up 3 bases and V 5 bases, and 5 bases lay outside the gene matches. CDR1 LGHNT and CDR2 FRNRAP come from the germline V gene. This CDR3 contains 14 residues. The CDR3 region is CASGPGQLTDTQYF. The DNA for the CDR3 is TGTGCTAGTGGTCCGGGACAGTTAACAGATACGCAGTATTTT.

The genes are TRBV6-5 and TRBJ1-5; D is perhaps TRBD1 (6 bases). CDR1 and CDR2 (germline): MNHEY, SVGAGI. The CDR3 is made up of 15 amino acids. V was clipped by 4 bases and J by 5 bases, with 15 bases between them. CDR3 region: CASSFFRGSDQPQHF. CDR3 DNA: TGTGCCAGCAGTTTCTTCAGGGGCTCGGATCAGCCCCAGCATTTT.

The CDR3 loop reads CASSHQRGVYNEQFF. The CDR3 DNA is TGCGCCAGCAGCCACCAGCGGGGGGTTTACAATGAGCAGTTCTTC. The chain links TRBV4-1 to TRBJ2-1; 9 bases map to TRBD2. The CDR3 loop spans 15 amino acids. V lost 3 bases to trimming and J lost 4 bases; unmatched junction nucleotides: 4. Germline CDR1 is MGHRA and CDR2 is YSYEKL.

The J gene is TRBJ1-2, the V gene TRBV20-1; D is uncertain. Germline lookup yields CDR1 DFQATT and CDR2 SNEGSKA (reference sequence). CDR3 length: 11 amino acids. The CDR3 here is CSPTENYGYTF. The CDR3 DNA reads as TGCAGCCCCACAGAAAACTATGGCTACACCTTC.

The count of this clone is one. V and J are TRBV24-1 and TRBJ2-2, with D perhaps matching TRBD1 or TRBD2 (5 bases each). Trimming cost V 2 bases and J 3 bases, with 12 bases left between them. The CDR3 is 16 amino acids. The V gene's germline CDR1 is KGHDR and CDR2 SFDVKD. CDR3 sequence reads: CATSDYGTDYTGELFF. Here the CDR3 DNA reads TGTGCCACCAGTGATTACGGGACGGATTACACCGGGGAGCTGTTTTTT.

The rearrangement links TRBV24-1 to TRBJ2-1; D is tentatively TRBD1 or TRBD2 (5 bases each). The CDR3 spans 15 residues. The V gene lost 2 bases and the J gene lost 7 bases, with 14 bases spanning the gap. Germline CDR1 KGHDR, CDR2 SFDVKD. The CDR3 DNA reads TGTGCCACCAGTGATTGGGGGATGGGCGAGAATGAGCAGTTCTTC. Translated, it gives CATSDWGMGENEQFF.

V gene TRBV29-1 combines with J gene TRBJ1-2; D gene ambiguous. Trimming removed 0 bases from V and 4 bases from J, with 18 bases in between. The CDR3 loop spans 16 amino acids. Germline CDR1 is SQVTM and CDR2 is ANQGSEA. CDR3 amino acids: CSVEDPSRGIGYGYTF. The CDR3 DNA sequence: TGCAGCGTTGAAGATCCTTCCCGAGGTATCGGCTATGGCTACACCTTC.

The chain uses TRBV7-2 and TRBJ1-1; D gene uncertain. Germline V gene sequence: CDR1 SGHTA, CDR2 FQGNSA. V was shortened by 5 bases and J by 7 bases, with 8 bases between the two germline ends. The length of the CDR3 is 11 residues. As DNA, the CDR3 is TGTGCCAGCAGCCGCCTAAATGAAGCTTTCTTT. Translation: CASSRLNEAFF.

The rearrangement joins TRBV5-1 to TRBJ1-3; no firm D call. This CDR3 region has 15 residues. Trimming took off 1 base at V and 4 bases at J, with 12 bases between the two ends. Germline CDR1 reads SGHRS; CDR2 reads YFSETQ. The CDR3 loop reads CASSLRPGEGNTIYF. The CDR3 region has the DNA TGCGCCAGCAGCTTGAGGCCGGGTGAAGGAAACACCATATATTTT.

The V gene is TRBV7-9, the J gene TRBJ1-4; 7 nucleotides line up with TRBD1. CDR3 size: 14 residues. The V gene's germline CDR1 is SEHNR and CDR2 FQNEAQ (reference sequence). Germline trimming cut 5 bases from V and 4 bases from J; bases unmatched to any gene: 4. CDR3 in amino acids: CASSRDRDNEKLFF. The CDR3, as DNA: TGTGCCAGCAGCCGAGACAGGGATAATGAAAAACTGTTTTTT.

The V gene is TRBV30, the J gene TRBJ1-2; the D gene is possibly TRBD1 (6 bases). V lost 4 bases and J 7 bases, leaving 16 bases between the germline ends. The V gene's germline CDR1 is GTSNPN and CDR2 SVGIG (reference sequence). There are 13 residues in the CDR3. CDR3 sequence: CAWTPRQVSGYTF. CDR3 DNA sequence: TGTGCCTGGACTCCCAGACAGGTTTCTGGCTACACCTTC.

This chain connects TRBV3-1 (or the pseudogene TRBV3-2) to TRBJ1-5; possible D gene TRBD1, 5 bases. Looked up from germline, CDR1 is LGHDT and CDR2 is YNNKEL (reference sequence). The CDR3 spans 13 residues. Trimming took 2 bases from V and 9 from J, leaving 11 bases between them. In nucleotides, the CDR3 is TGTGCCAGCAGCCAAAAATTCCAGGGGCCCCAGCATTTT. It translates to CASSQKFQGPQHF.

The J gene is TRBJ2-5, the V gene TRBV18, with TRBD2 matching over 11 bases. CDR1 KGHSH and CDR2 LQKENI come from the germline V gene. The CDR3 spans 16 residues. J gave up 5 bases and V 5 bases, and 10 bases lay outside the gene matches. The CDR3 DNA sequence: TGTGCCAGCTCAACAACTAGCGGGGGTCCGTCGGAGACCCAGTACTTC. It codes for CASSTTSGGPSETQYF.

J is TRBJ1-2 and V is TRBV7-9; 7 bases are a match to TRBD1. The CDR3 length is 15 residues. Germline trimming cut 3 bases from V and 6 bases from J; bases unmatched to any gene: 10. Germline V CDR1 and CDR2: SEHNR, FQNEAQ (reference sequence). CDR3 nucleotide sequence: TGTGCCAGCAGCTTGAAGAGACAGGGTGGAGATGGCTACACCTTC. Amino acid sequence: CASSLKRQGGDGYTF.